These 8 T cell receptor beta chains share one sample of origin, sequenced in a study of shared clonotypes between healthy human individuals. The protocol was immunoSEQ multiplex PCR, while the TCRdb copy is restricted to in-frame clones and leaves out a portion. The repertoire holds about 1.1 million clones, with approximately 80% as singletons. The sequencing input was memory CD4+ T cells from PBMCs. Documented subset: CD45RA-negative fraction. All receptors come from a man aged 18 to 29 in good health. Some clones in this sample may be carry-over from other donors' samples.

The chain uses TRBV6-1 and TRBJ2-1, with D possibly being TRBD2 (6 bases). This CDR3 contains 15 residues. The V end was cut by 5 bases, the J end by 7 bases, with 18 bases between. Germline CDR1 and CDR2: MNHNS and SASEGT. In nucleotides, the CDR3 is TGTGCCAGCAGTAAACTAGCATCCTCTTTGAATGAGCAGTTCTTC. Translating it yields CASSKLASSLNEQFF.

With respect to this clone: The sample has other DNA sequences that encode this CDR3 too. This CDR3 reads CASSFSRGQETQYF. CDR3 DNA: TGTGCCAGCAGTTTCAGCAGGGGCCAAGAGACCCAGTACTTC. The gene calls are TRBV28 and TRBJ2-5; a possible D gene is TRBD1 (6 bases). The CDR3 is 14 residues long. V dropped 3 bases and J dropped 1 base, with 9 bases sitting between them. Germline values: CDR1 MDHEN, CDR2 SYDVKM.

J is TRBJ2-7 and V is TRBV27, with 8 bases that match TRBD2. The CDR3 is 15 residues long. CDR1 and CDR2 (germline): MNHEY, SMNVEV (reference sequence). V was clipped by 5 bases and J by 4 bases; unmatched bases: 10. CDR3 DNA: TGTGCCAGCAGTCGAGCGGGAGCTCTCCTGTACGAGCAGTACTTC. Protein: CASSRAGALLYEQYF.

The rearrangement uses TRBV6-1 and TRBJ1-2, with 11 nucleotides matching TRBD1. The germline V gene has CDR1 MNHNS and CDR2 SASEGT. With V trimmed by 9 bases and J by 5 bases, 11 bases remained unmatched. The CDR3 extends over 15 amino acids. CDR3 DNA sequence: TGTGCCAGTAGCGTCGTTGGACAGGGGGCTTATGGCTACACCTTC. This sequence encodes CASSVVGQGAYGYTF.

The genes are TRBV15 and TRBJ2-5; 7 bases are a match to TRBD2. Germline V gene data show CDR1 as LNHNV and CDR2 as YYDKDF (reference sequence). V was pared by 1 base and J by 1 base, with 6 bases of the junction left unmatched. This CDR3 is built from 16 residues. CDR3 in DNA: TGTGCCACCAGCAGAGGGTCGCGGGGGATCCAAGAGACCCAGTACTTC. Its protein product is CATSRGSRGIQETQYF.

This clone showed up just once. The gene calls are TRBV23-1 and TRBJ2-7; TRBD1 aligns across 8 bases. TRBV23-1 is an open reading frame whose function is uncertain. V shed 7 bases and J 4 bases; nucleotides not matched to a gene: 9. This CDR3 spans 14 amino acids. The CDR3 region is CASKCETGVYEQYF. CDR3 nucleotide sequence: TGCGCCAGCAAATGCGAGACAGGGGTATACGAGCAGTACTTC.

This chain's CDR3 is CATQIENTEAFF. For the CDR3, the DNA is TGTGCCACCCAGATCGAGAACACTGAAGCTTTCTTT. The chain has TRBV6-1 and TRBJ1-1; D gene unclear. Germline CDR1 MNHNS, CDR2 SASEGT. Trimming took off 10 bases at V and 1 base at J, with 10 bases between the two ends. This CDR3 has 12 residues.

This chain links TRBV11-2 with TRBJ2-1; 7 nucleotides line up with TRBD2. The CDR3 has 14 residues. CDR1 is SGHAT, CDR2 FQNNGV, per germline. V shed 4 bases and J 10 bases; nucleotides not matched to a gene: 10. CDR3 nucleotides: TGTGCCAGCAGCTCCTCACGTGGTAGCGGGGAGCAGTTCTTC. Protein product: CASSSSRGSGEQFF.